The entry below describes one TCR beta chain. These data belong to a study of patients and donors after allogeneic stem cell transplantation. CDR3 length: 13 residues. Trimming cost V 3 bases and J 6 bases, with 10 bases left between them. Germline CDR1 reads KGHDR; CDR2 reads SFDVKD. TCRdb re-analysed the RT-PCR reads in MiXCR, keeping a single row per CDR3 protein. The profile shows more than 850,000 distinct CDR3 sequences, roughly 17% of them singletons. V usage is TRBV24-1 and J usage is TRBJ1-1; D possibly corresponds to TRBD1 (5 bases). Source material: blood, either unsorted or a sorted T cell fraction (not recorded which). This TCR came from a human donor who was either an allogeneic HSCT recipient or a stem cell or donor lymphocyte infusion donor (not recorded which). It is not recorded whose cells these are; they may come from a transplant donor. CDR3 sequence: CATSDTGSAEAFF. The CDR3 DNA is TGTGCCACCAGTGATACAGGCTCCGCTGAAGCTTTCTTT.